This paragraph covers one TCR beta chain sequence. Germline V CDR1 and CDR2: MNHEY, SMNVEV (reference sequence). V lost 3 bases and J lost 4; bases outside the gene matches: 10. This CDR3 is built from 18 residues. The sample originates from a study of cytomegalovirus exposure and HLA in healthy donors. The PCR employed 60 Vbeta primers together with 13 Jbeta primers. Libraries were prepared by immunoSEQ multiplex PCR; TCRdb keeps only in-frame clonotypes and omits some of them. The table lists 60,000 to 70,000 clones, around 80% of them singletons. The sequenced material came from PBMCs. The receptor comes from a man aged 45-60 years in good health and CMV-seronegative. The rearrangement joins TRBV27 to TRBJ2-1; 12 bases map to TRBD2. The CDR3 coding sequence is TGTGCCAGCAGTTTCCGACTAGCGGGAGATAGGTCATACAATGAGCAGTTCTTC. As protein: CASSFRLAGDRSYNEQFF.